This T cell receptor beta chain was recorded in a study of CD8+ T cells in alopecia areata. In the study overall: Treated patients were scored for severity by percent of scalp affected.

Treatment indicated: oral pan-JAK inhibitor, 5-10 mg twice daily. In each case, RNA was isolated and then reverse transcribed into cDNA as the sequencing template. The data were produced by immunoSEQ multiplex PCR, yet TCRdb's version contains in-frame clones alone and is incomplete. The sample records 100,000 to 150,000 clones, 58% being singletons. Turning to this clone: Its target is unknown.

CDR3 length: 12 residues. Between the trimmed V and J ends, which lost 3 bases and 6 bases, there was a span of 11 bases. In germline, CDR1 is SQVTM, CDR2 ANQGSEA. Study-level points and caveats: Given one nonresponder, whether baseline CD8+ expansion relates to response remains uncertain. Many of the expanded lesional clones endured in scalp and blood while on tofacitinib.

The receptor was derived from a human donor with alopecia areata. Sequencing used CD8+ T cells sorted from blood, obtained at week 4, from a patient treated with tofacitinib. The J gene is TRBJ1-2, the V gene TRBV29-1; D unresolved. CDR3 nucleotide sequence: TGCAGCGTTGACCCTGGCGGGAATGGCTACACCTTC. As protein: CSVDPGGNGYTF.